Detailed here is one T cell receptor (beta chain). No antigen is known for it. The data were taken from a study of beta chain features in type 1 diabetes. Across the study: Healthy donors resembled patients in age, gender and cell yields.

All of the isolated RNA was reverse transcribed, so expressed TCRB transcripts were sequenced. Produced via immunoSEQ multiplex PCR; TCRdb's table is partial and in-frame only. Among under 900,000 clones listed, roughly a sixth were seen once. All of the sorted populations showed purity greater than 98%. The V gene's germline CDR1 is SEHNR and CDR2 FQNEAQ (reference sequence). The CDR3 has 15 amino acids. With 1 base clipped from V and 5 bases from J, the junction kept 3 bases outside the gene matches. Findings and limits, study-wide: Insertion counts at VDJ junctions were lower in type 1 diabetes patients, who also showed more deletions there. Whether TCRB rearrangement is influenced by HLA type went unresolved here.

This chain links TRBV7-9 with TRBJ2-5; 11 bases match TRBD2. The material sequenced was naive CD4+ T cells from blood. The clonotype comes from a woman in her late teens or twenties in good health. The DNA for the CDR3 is TGTGCCAGCAGCTTAGATAGCGGGAGGGCGGAGACCCAGTACTTC. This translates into CASSLDSGRAETQYF.